A selection of T cell receptor beta chains follows, all from one sample in a study of radiotherapy plus CTLA-4 blockade in lung cancer. Generated by immunoSEQ multiplex PCR, the TCRdb table keeps only in-frame clones and is missing some. The repertoire consists of 43,000 or so clones, with 73% occurring once and the leading ten covering roughly 3.5%. The starting material was peripheral blood, obtained from a patient treated with radiotherapy plus ipilimumab. Source of these receptors: a human donor with non-small cell lung cancer who had a complete response to radiotherapy plus ipilimumab. CDR3s include the opening cysteine and the closing phenylalanine or tryptophan. The order of the fields is V gene, clone size, J gene, D gene, CDR3 DNA, CDR3 protein. D genes are given only for firm matches. The size of a clone is reported for some rows only, either as once, few or many, or as a class for expanded clones.

V gene: TRBV5-1; clone size: NA; J gene: TRBJ2-3; D gene: NA; CDR3 DNA: TGCGCCAGCAGCTTGGTTAGCGAATTCGTAGATACGCAGTATTTT; CDR3 protein: CASSLVSEFVDTQYF
V gene: TRBV28; clone size: NA; J gene: TRBJ1-1; D gene: NA; CDR3 DNA: TGTGCCAGCACCAGCGGGGGAACGAACACTGAAGCTTTCTTT; CDR3 protein: CASTSGGTNTEAFF
V gene: TRBV7-9; clone size: NA; J gene: TRBJ2-5; D gene: NA; CDR3 DNA: TGTGCCAGCAGCTCCACGGGGTTTCCCCAAGAGACCCAGTACTTC; CDR3 protein: CASSSTGFPQETQYF
V gene: TRBV11-2; clone size: once; J gene: TRBJ2-5; D gene: NA; CDR3 DNA: TGTGCCAGCAGCCAACCAGTCAGATCTCAAGAGACCCAGTACTTC; CDR3 protein: CASSQPVRSQETQYF
V gene: TRBV19; clone size: NA; J gene: TRBJ2-1; D gene: NA; CDR3 DNA: TGTGCCAGTAGTATCGGACAGCTATACAATGAGCAGTTCTTC; CDR3 protein: CASSIGQLYNEQFF
V gene: TRBV30; clone size: few; J gene: TRBJ2-1; D gene: TRBD1; CDR3 DNA: TGTGCCTGGAGGGGACAGGCCTACAATGAGCAGTTCTTC; CDR3 protein: CAWRGQAYNEQFF
V gene: TRBV7-9; clone size: NA; J gene: TRBJ2-7; D gene: NA; CDR3 DNA: TGTGCCAGCAGCCAACAGGGTACCGGCGAGCAGTACTTC; CDR3 protein: CASSQQGTGEQYF
V gene: TRBV27; clone size: NA; J gene: TRBJ2-2; D gene: TRBD2; CDR3 DNA: TGTGCCAGCGCCGGGGGGTGGAGCACCGGGGAGCTGTTTTTT; CDR3 protein: CASAGGWSTGELFF
V gene: TRBV12-1; clone size: NA; J gene: TRBJ1-3; D gene: NA; CDR3 DNA: TGTGCCAGCAGCTTCAGGGATCCCGGAAACACCATATATTTT; CDR3 protein: CASSFRDPGNTIYF
V gene: TRBV7-9; clone size: few; J gene: TRBJ1-2; D gene: NA; CDR3 DNA: TGTGCCAGCAGCTTCGCAGGGAATGTAGGTGGCTACACCTTC; CDR3 protein: CASSFAGNVGGYTF
V gene: TRBV6-6; clone size: few; J gene: TRBJ1-2; D gene: TRBD1; CDR3 DNA: TGTGCCAGCAGTTACTCCGGACAGGGGGAGCATGGCTACACCTTC; CDR3 protein: CASSYSGQGEHGYTF
V gene: TRBV19; clone size: NA; J gene: TRBJ1-1; D gene: TRBD1; CDR3 DNA: TGTGCCAGTAGTATAGAGAACAGGGGAACTGAAGCTTTCTTT; CDR3 protein: CASSIENRGTEAFF
V gene: TRBV7-9; clone size: NA; J gene: TRBJ2-3; D gene: TRBD2; CDR3 DNA: TGTGCCAGCAGCTTAGTTAGGCCTAGCGGGGATACGCAGTATTTT; CDR3 protein: CASSLVRPSGDTQYF
V gene: TRBV5-1; clone size: once; J gene: TRBJ2-7; D gene: TRBD1; CDR3 DNA: TGCGCCAGCAGCTTGTCGGGACAGGGTTCCGAGCAGTACTTC; CDR3 protein: CASSLSGQGSEQYF
V gene: TRBV5-1; clone size: once; J gene: TRBJ2-1; D gene: NA; CDR3 DNA: TGCGCCAGCAGCCAGGGACACCGACCCTACAATGAGCAGTTCTTC; CDR3 protein: CASSQGHRPYNEQFF
V gene: TRBV6-6; clone size: NA; J gene: TRBJ1-1; D gene: NA; CDR3 DNA: TGTGCCAGCAGTTACTCAGGGGGACGCACTGAAGCTTTCTTT; CDR3 protein: CASSYSGGRTEAFF
V gene: TRBV18; clone size: NA; J gene: TRBJ1-4; D gene: NA; CDR3 DNA: TGTGCCAGCTCACCTGGTGGCGGTGCAACTAATGAAAAACTGTTTTTT; CDR3 protein: CASSPGGGATNEKLFF
V gene: TRBV19; clone size: NA; J gene: TRBJ1-5; D gene: NA; CDR3 DNA: TGTGCCAGTACCAAGCAGGGTGGTCAGCCCCAGCATTTT; CDR3 protein: CASTKQGGQPQHF
V gene: TRBV30; clone size: NA; J gene: TRBJ1-2; D gene: NA; CDR3 DNA: TGTGCCTGGAGTCGGGCCTCGACAGAAAGAAGCTACACCTTC; CDR3 protein: CAWSRASTERSYTF
V gene: TRBV28; clone size: NA; J gene: TRBJ1-5; D gene: NA; CDR3 DNA: TGTGCCAGCAGTCCCTATAGCAATCAGCCCCAGCATTTT; CDR3 protein: CASSPYSNQPQHF
V gene: TRBV5-1; clone size: NA; J gene: TRBJ2-3; D gene: TRBD2; CDR3 DNA: TGCGCCAGCAGCGCCGGGACTAGCGGGGTCACAGATACGCAGTATTTT; CDR3 protein: CASSAGTSGVTDTQYF
V gene: TRBV9; clone size: few; J gene: TRBJ2-3; D gene: NA; CDR3 DNA: TGTGCCAGCAGCGCCGGTTTATTAGCCCTAATACCAGATACGCAGTATTTT; CDR3 protein: CASSAGLLALIPDTQYF
V gene: TRBV9; clone size: NA; J gene: TRBJ1-2; D gene: NA; CDR3 DNA: TGTGCCAGCAGCGTCGGACGGGAGCATGGCTACACCTTC; CDR3 protein: CASSVGREHGYTF
V gene: TRBV15; clone size: NA; J gene: TRBJ1-4; D gene: NA; CDR3 DNA: TGTGCCACCAGCAGGGGTTGGCGGGAAAAACTGTTTTTT; CDR3 protein: CATSRGWREKLFF
V gene: TRBV5-1; clone size: NA; J gene: TRBJ1-2; D gene: NA; CDR3 DNA: TGCGCCAGCAGCTTGATAGGACAGAGAGATGGCTACACCTTC; CDR3 protein: CASSLIGQRDGYTF
V gene: TRBV19; clone size: NA; J gene: TRBJ1-6; D gene: NA; CDR3 DNA: TGTGCCAGTAGTACCCGACAGGTTCCCAATTCACCCCTCCACTTT; CDR3 protein: CASSTRQVPNSPLHF
V gene: TRBV6-5; clone size: NA; J gene: TRBJ2-5; D gene: NA; CDR3 DNA: TGTGCCTGCAGCCGGGGGTCCGGTGAGACCCAGTACTTC; CDR3 protein: CACSRGSGETQYF
V gene: TRBV19; clone size: few; J gene: TRBJ1-4; D gene: NA; CDR3 DNA: TGTGCCAGTAGTATGTATGGCGAAAAACTGTTTTTT; CDR3 protein: CASSMYGEKLFF
V gene: TRBV6-5; clone size: NA; J gene: TRBJ1-1; D gene: TRBD1; CDR3 DNA: TGTGCCAGCAGCAGGACAGGCCCGGGGGTAGCTTTCTTT; CDR3 protein: CASSRTGPGVAFF
V gene: TRBV19; clone size: NA; J gene: TRBJ2-7; D gene: NA; CDR3 DNA: TGTGCCTGCCGGGACACAGGATTAGATTACGAGCAGTACTTC; CDR3 protein: CACRDTGLDYEQYF
V gene: TRBV5-1; clone size: once; J gene: TRBJ2-6; D gene: NA; CDR3 DNA: TGCGCCAGCAGCGAGGCGGGGGCCAACGTCCTGACTTTC; CDR3 protein: CASSEAGANVLTF
V gene: TRBV9; clone size: NA; J gene: TRBJ2-1; D gene: TRBD2; CDR3 DNA: TGTGCCAGCAGCGGGGGACTAGCGGGAGGGCCGGGCTACAATGAGCAGTTCTTC; CDR3 protein: CASSGGLAGGPGYNEQFF
V gene: TRBV28; clone size: NA; J gene: TRBJ2-3; D gene: TRBD2; CDR3 DNA: TGTGCCAGTTTGAGACTAGCGGGAAGAAGGGGCACAGATACGCAGTATTTT; CDR3 protein: CASLRLAGRRGTDTQYF
V gene: TRBV5-1; clone size: NA; J gene: TRBJ1-2; D gene: TRBD1; CDR3 DNA: TGCGCCAGCAGCTTGGCCGGCCAGGGGGAGCTTCTAACCTTC; CDR3 protein: CASSLAGQGELLTF
V gene: TRBV9; clone size: NA; J gene: TRBJ2-1; D gene: NA; CDR3 DNA: TGTGCCAGCAGCGCTCCGGACAGAGATGCCTACAATGAGCAGTTCTTC; CDR3 protein: CASSAPDRDAYNEQFF
V gene: TRBV4-3; clone size: NA; J gene: TRBJ1-2; D gene: TRBD1; CDR3 DNA: TGCGCCAGCAGCCAAGAAGGGCGGGACAGGCCTTACACCTTC; CDR3 protein: CASSQEGRDRPYTF
V gene: TRBV14; clone size: NA; J gene: TRBJ1-2; D gene: TRBD1; CDR3 DNA: TGTGCCAGCAGCCAGACCTCAGACAGGGTCGATGGCTACACCTTC; CDR3 protein: CASSQTSDRVDGYTF
V gene: TRBV2; clone size: NA; J gene: TRBJ2-3; D gene: NA; CDR3 DNA: TGTGCCAGCAGTGTCTTACAGCATACGCAGTATTTT; CDR3 protein: CASSVLQHTQYF
V gene: TRBV18; clone size: NA; J gene: TRBJ2-7; D gene: NA; CDR3 DNA: TGTGCCAGCTCACCATCCAGGGGGGCCTACGAGCAGTACTTC; CDR3 protein: CASSPSRGAYEQYF
V gene: TRBV5-4; clone size: NA; J gene: TRBJ2-2; D gene: NA; CDR3 DNA: TGTGCCAGCAGCTTGGTTTCCCAGGGGCCCGGGGAGCTGTTTTTT; CDR3 protein: CASSLVSQGPGELFF
V gene: TRBV27; clone size: few; J gene: TRBJ2-7; D gene: TRBD1; CDR3 DNA: TGTGCCAGCAACAAAAGGGACAGCTACGAGCAGTACTTC; CDR3 protein: CASNKRDSYEQYF
V gene: TRBV5-1; clone size: few; J gene: TRBJ1-6; D gene: NA; CDR3 DNA: TGCGCCAGCAGCTTGGCCGCAGGGGCACCCCTCCACTTT; CDR3 protein: CASSLAAGAPLHF
V gene: TRBV19; clone size: NA; J gene: TRBJ2-4; D gene: TRBD1; CDR3 DNA: TGTGCCAGTGGACAGGATTCGTTAGCCAAAAACATTCAGTACTTC; CDR3 protein: CASGQDSLAKNIQYF
V gene: TRBV7-9; clone size: once; J gene: TRBJ2-2; D gene: NA; CDR3 DNA: TGTGCCAGCAGATCCGGGACACCGAACACCGGGGAGCTGTTTTTT; CDR3 protein: CASRSGTPNTGELFF
V gene: TRBV6-1; clone size: NA; J gene: TRBJ1-1; D gene: TRBD1; CDR3 DNA: TGTGCCAGCAGACAACAGGGGAGAACTGAAGCTTTCTTT; CDR3 protein: CASRQQGRTEAFF
V gene: TRBV2; clone size: NA; J gene: TRBJ1-4; D gene: TRBD1; CDR3 DNA: TGTGCCAGCAAGGGGACAGGGGAAAAACTGTTTTTT; CDR3 protein: CASKGTGEKLFF
V gene: TRBV15; clone size: NA; J gene: TRBJ2-1; D gene: TRBD1; CDR3 DNA: TGTGCCACCAGCACGGGGACAGGAGACAATGAGCAGTTCTTC; CDR3 protein: CATSTGTGDNEQFF
V gene: TRBV5-1; clone size: medium-sized; J gene: TRBJ2-7; D gene: TRBD2; CDR3 DNA: TGCGCCAGCAGCCTGGGACTAGCGGACTACTCCTACGAGCAGTACTTC; CDR3 protein: CASSLGLADYSYEQYF
V gene: TRBV2; clone size: NA; J gene: TRBJ1-5; D gene: TRBD1; CDR3 DNA: TGTGCCAGCAGTCGGGACAGGAGTCAGCCCCAGCATTTT; CDR3 protein: CASSRDRSQPQHF
V gene: TRBV28; clone size: NA; J gene: TRBJ1-5; D gene: NA; CDR3 DNA: TGTGCCACCAAATATGCGGTCCCAAATCAGCCCCAGCATTTT; CDR3 protein: CATKYAVPNQPQHF
V gene: TRBV4-1; clone size: NA; J gene: TRBJ2-2; D gene: NA; CDR3 DNA: TGCGCCAGCAGCCCCCTAGGACTGCGACCGAACACCGGGGAGCTGTTTTTT; CDR3 protein: CASSPLGLRPNTGELFF
V gene: TRBV19; clone size: NA; J gene: TRBJ1-4; D gene: NA; CDR3 DNA: TGTGCCAGTAGTGGACGGACAGCCACTAATGAAAAACTGTTTTTT; CDR3 protein: CASSGRTATNEKLFF
V gene: TRBV19; clone size: NA; J gene: TRBJ2-7; D gene: TRBD2; CDR3 DNA: TGTGCCAGTAGTTCCCGGATCGTTACTAGCGGGAGACACTACGAGCAGTACTTC; CDR3 protein: CASSSRIVTSGRHYEQYF
V gene: TRBV29-1; clone size: NA; J gene: TRBJ2-7; D gene: TRBD2; CDR3 DNA: TGCAGCACCAGCGGGGGGAACTCCTACGAGCAGTACTTC; CDR3 protein: CSTSGGNSYEQYF
V gene: TRBV2; clone size: NA; J gene: TRBJ1-5; D gene: TRBD1; CDR3 DNA: TGTGCCAGCCTCAGGGACAGGGGAGGCCTAATTAATCAGCCCCAGCATTTT; CDR3 protein: CASLRDRGGLINQPQHF
V gene: TRBV5-1; clone size: once; J gene: TRBJ2-3; D gene: NA; CDR3 DNA: TGCGCCAGCAGCTTGGGATACGGGTTAGAGGGCACAGATACGCAGTATTTT; CDR3 protein: CASSLGYGLEGTDTQYF
V gene: TRBV6-6; clone size: NA; J gene: TRBJ1-2; D gene: TRBD1; CDR3 DNA: TGTGCCACCAAGAGCGACAGGGCGTATGGCTACACCTTC; CDR3 protein: CATKSDRAYGYTF